This paragraph reports one T cell receptor beta chain. Its matching antigen is unknown. This record belongs to a study of a mutant IDH1 vaccine in newly diagnosed glioma. The method was immunoSEQ multiplex PCR; TCRdb's version includes in-frame clones alone and lacks a portion of them. The sample has tens of thousands of clones, 81% seen once. Time point of the sample: week 23, last vaccination. In every dose of vaccine, 300 ug of mutant IDH1 20-mer peptide was given alongside topical imiquimod. Source: PBMCs, taken from a glioma patient whose treatment included an IDH1 peptide vaccine. This clonotype originated in a man aged 35 to 55 with glioma.

The DNA for the CDR3 is TGTGCCAGCAGCGACCCGTGGGGCGCAGATGAAAAACTGTTTTTT. Protein sequence: CASSDPWGADEKLFF. This sequence joins TRBV2 and TRBJ1-4; D possibly corresponds to TRBD1 (5 bases). Trimming removed 6 bases from V and 6 bases from J, with 17 bases in between. Per germline, CDR1 SNHLY and CDR2 FYNNEI. CDR3 size: 15 residues. Full variable domain (rest looked up from reference TRBV2 and TRBJ1-4): EPEVTQTPSHQVTQMGQEVILRCVPISNHLYFYWYRQILGQKVEFLVSFYNNEISEKSEIFDDQFSVERPDGSNFTLKIRSTKLEDSAMYFCASSDPWGADEKLFFGSGTQLSVL.